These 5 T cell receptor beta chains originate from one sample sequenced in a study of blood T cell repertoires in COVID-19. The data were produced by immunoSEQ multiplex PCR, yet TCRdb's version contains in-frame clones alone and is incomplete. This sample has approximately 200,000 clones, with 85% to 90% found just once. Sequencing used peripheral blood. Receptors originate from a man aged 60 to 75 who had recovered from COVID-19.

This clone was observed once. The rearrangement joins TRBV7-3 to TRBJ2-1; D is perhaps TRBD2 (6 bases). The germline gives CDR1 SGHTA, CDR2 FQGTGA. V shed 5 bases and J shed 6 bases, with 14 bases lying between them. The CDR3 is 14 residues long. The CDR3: CASSPRLATNEQFF. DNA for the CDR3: TGTGCCAGCAGCCCTCGGCTAGCGACCAATGAGCAGTTCTTC.

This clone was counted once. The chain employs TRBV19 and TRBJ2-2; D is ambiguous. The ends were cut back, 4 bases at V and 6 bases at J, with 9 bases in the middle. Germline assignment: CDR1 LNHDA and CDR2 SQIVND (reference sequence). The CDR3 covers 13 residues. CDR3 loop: CASSNTKPGELFF. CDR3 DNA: TGTGCCAGTAGTAACACTAAGCCCGGGGAGCTGTTTTTT.

The CDR3 DNA sequence: TGTGCCAGCAGTGATCAATCTCCAGGACTAGCTACCTACAATGAGCAGTTCTTC. It codes for CASSDQSPGLATYNEQFF. The chain is built from TRBV25-1 and TRBJ2-1, with 8 positions matching TRBD2. The germline V gene has CDR1 MGHDK and CDR2 SYGVNS. The trim removed 3 bases at V and 2 bases at J, leaving 12 bases unmatched. This CDR3 has 18 amino acids.

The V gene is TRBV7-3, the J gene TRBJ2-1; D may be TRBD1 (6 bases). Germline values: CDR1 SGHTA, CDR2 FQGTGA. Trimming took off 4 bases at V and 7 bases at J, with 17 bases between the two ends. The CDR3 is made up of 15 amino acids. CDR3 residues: CASSSLVDQGNEQFF. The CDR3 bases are TGTGCCAGCAGCTCATTAGTCGACCAGGGGAATGAGCAGTTCTTC.

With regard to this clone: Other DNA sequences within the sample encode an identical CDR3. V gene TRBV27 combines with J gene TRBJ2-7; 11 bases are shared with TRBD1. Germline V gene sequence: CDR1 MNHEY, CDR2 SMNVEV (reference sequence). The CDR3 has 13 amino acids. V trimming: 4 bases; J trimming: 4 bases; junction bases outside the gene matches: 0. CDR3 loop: CASSWDRGYEQYF. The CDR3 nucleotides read TGTGCCAGCAGTTGGGACAGGGGGTACGAGCAGTACTTC.